These 19 T cell receptor beta chains originate from one sample sequenced in a study of T cells after yellow fever vaccination. MiXCR, applied by TCRdb to the 5' RACE reads, yields one record per CDR3 protein. There are about 120,000 distinct CDR3 sequences in the sample; approximately 14% occur only once, and roughly 43% lies in the top ten. The sequencing here drew on CD8+ T cells sorted from PBMCs, taken 5 days after the yellow fever booster vaccination. Receptors were obtained from a man aged 18 to 30 who received the YFV17D yellow fever vaccine.

V usage is TRBV12-3 or TRBV12-4 and J usage is TRBJ2-3; TRBD2 aligns across 14 bases. This CDR3 has 17 residues. The trim removed 6 bases at V and 4 bases at J, leaving 9 bases unmatched. CDR3 protein: CASSSTSGGARADTQYF. The CDR3 region has the DNA TGTGCCAGCAGCTCGACTAGCGGGGGGGCCCGGGCAGATACGCAGTATTTT.

This clonotype came up a few times. The CDR3 is CSASGGGPQETQYF. The CDR3 DNA sequence: TGCAGTGCTAGTGGGGGAGGCCCCCAAGAGACCCAGTACTTC. This sequence joins TRBV20-1 and TRBJ2-5; a possible D gene is TRBD2 (6 bases). Trimming left V 3 bases short and J 1 base short, with 12 bases between. Germline CDR1 reads DFQATT; CDR2 reads SNEGSKA (reference sequence). The CDR3 is 14 residues long.

There are a few counts of this clonotype. V is TRBV7-9 and J is TRBJ2-1; D is possibly TRBD2 (5 bases). This CDR3 spans 14 amino acids. The germline CDR1 and CDR2 sequences are SEHNR and FQNEAQ (reference sequence). Trimming cost V 5 bases and J 7 bases, with 15 bases left between them. The CDR3 protein is CASSPAGNLNEQFF. The CDR3 bases are TGTGCCAGCAGCCCGGCCGGGAATCTTAATGAGCAGTTCTTC.

The chain is built from TRBV4-2 and TRBJ2-5; no clear D. V dropped 0 bases and J dropped 1 base, with 6 bases sitting between them. The CDR3 covers 14 residues. Germline-derived CDR1 and CDR2 are LGHNA and YNFKEQ. The CDR3 DNA follows: TGTGCCAGCAGCCAAGAGCTTGGCCAAGAGACCCAGTACTTC. Its translation is CASSQELGQETQYF.

This clonotype has a handful of counts. The rearrangement joins TRBV29-1 to TRBJ1-1; D is ambiguous. From germline, CDR1 is SQVTM and CDR2 ANQGSEA. This CDR3 spans 14 amino acids. The V end was cut by 1 base, the J end by 1 base, with 10 bases between. The CDR3 DNA is TGCAGCGTTGAAGGCGAACAGCGGAACACTGAAGCTTTCTTT. It translates to CSVEGEQRNTEAFF. The whole variable domain, filled in from reference TRBV29-1 and TRBJ1-1, reads SAVISQKPSRDICQRGTSLTIQCQVDSQVTMMFWYRQQPGQSLTLIATANQGSEATYESGFVIDKFPISRPNLTFSTLTVSNMSPEDSSIYLCSVEGEQRNTEAFFGQGTRLTVV.

This clonotype was observed a few times. The V call is TRBV3-1, the J call TRBJ2-1; 12 bases align to TRBD2. The CDR3 is 14 residues long. The V segment lost 2 bases and the J segment 8 bases; nucleotides outside the gene matches: 1. Germline CDR1 and CDR2: LGHDT and YNNKEL (reference sequence). The CDR3 coding sequence is TGTGCCAGCAGCCAAAGACTAGCGGGGGATGAGCAGTTCTTC. Encoded protein: CASSQRLAGDEQFF.

This clonotype turned up a few times. The chain couples TRBV7-3 to TRBJ1-2, with D maybe TRBD1 (5 bases). Germline V gene sequence: CDR1 SGHTA, CDR2 FQGTGA. CDR3 length: 13 amino acids. Deletions cut 3 bases from V and 6 bases from J, with 11 bases between. CDR3 sequence reads: CASSLGRADGYTF. In DNA form, the CDR3 reads TGTGCCAGCAGCTTGGGCAGGGCCGATGGCTACACCTTC. The variable domain in full, completed from reference TRBV7-3 and TRBJ1-2, reads GAGVSQTPSNKVTEKGKYVELRCDPISGHTALYWYRQSLGQGPEFLIYFQGTGAADDSGLPNDRFFAVRPEGSVSTLKIQRTERGDSAVYLCASSLGRADGYTFGSGTRLTVV.

This clonotype occurred many times. The chain is built from TRBV6-5 and TRBJ1-5; possibly TRBD1 for D (6 bases). This CDR3 has 17 amino acids. Trimming removed 0 bases from V and 2 bases from J, with 14 bases in between. Germline V lookup: CDR1 MNHEY, CDR2 SVGAGI. The CDR3 region has the DNA TGTGCCAGCAGTTACTCGGCCTCAGGGGCAGGCAATCAGCCCCAGCATTTT. It yields the protein CASSYSASGAGNQPQHF.

There are many counts of this clonotype. The CDR3 coding sequence is TGCGCCAGCAGCCAAGAGGGACGGAGCACAGATACGCAGTATTTT. Encoded protein: CASSQEGRSTDTQYF. The chain recombines TRBV4-1 with TRBJ2-3; TRBD1 or TRBD2 may be the D gene (5 bases each). V lost 0 bases to trimming and J lost 0 bases, with 7 bases between them. This CDR3 spans 15 amino acids. From germline, CDR1 is MGHRA and CDR2 YSYEKL.

This clonotype was picked up a small number of times. The V and J genes are TRBV4-1 and TRBJ2-1; D is unresolved. V lost 0 bases, J lost 4 bases, and 7 bases lay in between. The CDR3 runs to 14 residues. Germline V gene sequence: CDR1 MGHRA, CDR2 YSYEKL. CDR3 DNA: TGCGCCAGCAGCCAAGATTATTCGTACAATGAGCAGTTCTTC. Its translation: CASSQDYSYNEQFF.

This clonotype was seen only a few times. V usage is TRBV4-1 and J usage is TRBJ2-5, with TRBD2 matching 8 bases. Germline-derived CDR1 and CDR2 are MGHRA and YSYEKL. J gave up 3 bases and V 3 bases, and 6 bases lay outside the gene matches. This CDR3 is built from 15 residues. The CDR3 nucleotides read TGCGCCAGCAGCCAGCTTACTAGCGGTGAAGAGACCCAGTACTTC. Its protein is CASSQLTSGEETQYF.

This clonotype was observed at least ten times. The chain links TRBV29-1 to TRBJ1-4; 9 bases map to TRBD1. Looked up from germline, CDR1 is SQVTM and CDR2 is ANQGSEA. There are 12 residues in the CDR3. Trimming took 4 bases from V and 8 from J; bases not matched to a gene: 2. CDR3: CSVGQGGEKLFF. CDR3 nucleotides: TGCAGCGTTGGACAGGGGGGAGAAAAACTGTTTTTT.

This clonotype was detected a few times. V usage is TRBV9 and J usage is TRBJ1-1; D gene uncertain. CDR1 and CDR2 from the germline V gene are SGDLS and YYNGEE. CDR3 length: 13 amino acids. With 0 bases removed from V and 4 bases from J, the gap between germline ends came to 7 bases. CDR3 loop: CASSVGGATEAFF. The DNA for the CDR3 is TGTGCCAGCAGCGTAGGGGGTGCCACTGAAGCTTTCTTT.

This clonotype was counted between two and nine times. V is TRBV6-1 and J is TRBJ1-6, with unresolved D. The CDR3 runs 13 residues. Trimming cost V 5 bases and J 16 bases, with 18 bases left between them. CDR1 is MNHNS, CDR2 SASEGT, per germline. The DNA for the CDR3 is TGTGCCAGCAGTAGTGAAGGCTGGTTTTTTCTCCACTTT. Protein product: CASSSEGWFFLHF.

This clonotype was observed a single time. The CDR3 DNA follows: TGTGCCAGCAGTTTATCTAGCGGGGGGGCCACCGGGGAGCTGTTTTTT. Protein sequence: CASSLSSGGATGELFF. The rearrangement joins TRBV12-3 or TRBV12-4 to TRBJ2-2, with TRBD2 matching 12 bases. The CDR3 totals 16 residues. V lost 2 bases and J lost 4; bases outside the gene matches: 2.

This chain connects TRBV6-5 to TRBJ1-3; the D is unclear. CDR3 length equals 17 residues. CDR1 and CDR2 (germline): MNHEY, SVGAGI. The V and J ends lost 5 bases and 0 bases respectively, with 17 bases between them. The CDR3 DNA reads as TGTGCCAGCAGTGTTACATCTGTGGTCCGCTCTGGAAACACCATATATTTT. The encoded protein is CASSVTSVVRSGNTIYF.

The chain combines TRBV7-9 with TRBJ2-7, with no clear D. The CDR3 is made up of 10 amino acids. Germline lookup yields CDR1 SEHNR and CDR2 FQNEAQ (reference sequence). With 9 bases removed from V and 1 base from J, the gap between germline ends came to 4 bases. The CDR3 DNA follows: TGTGCCAGAAAATCCTACGAGCAGTACTTC. This translates into CARKSYEQYF.

The chain carries TRBV6-2 or TRBV6-3 and TRBJ2-2, with D possibly matching TRBD1 (5 bases). The CDR3 has 17 amino acids. Germline V gene data show CDR1 as MNHEY and CDR2 as SVGEGT. Trimming cost V 2 bases and J 4 bases, with 17 bases left between them. The CDR3 sequence is CASSYPRAYYFTGELFF. The CDR3 DNA follows: TGTGCCAGCAGTTACCCCAGGGCCTACTATTTCACCGGGGAGCTGTTTTTT.

The CDR3 region is CASSPPGLIYGYTF. The DNA for the CDR3 is TGTGCCAGCTCGCCGCCGGGACTGATCTATGGCTACACCTTC. The chain combines TRBV18 with TRBJ1-2, with D possibly matching TRBD1 (5 bases). The CDR3 contains 14 residues. The germline V gene encodes CDR1 KGHSH and CDR2 LQKENI. Between the trimmed V and J ends, which lost 6 bases and 4 bases, there was a span of 15 bases.